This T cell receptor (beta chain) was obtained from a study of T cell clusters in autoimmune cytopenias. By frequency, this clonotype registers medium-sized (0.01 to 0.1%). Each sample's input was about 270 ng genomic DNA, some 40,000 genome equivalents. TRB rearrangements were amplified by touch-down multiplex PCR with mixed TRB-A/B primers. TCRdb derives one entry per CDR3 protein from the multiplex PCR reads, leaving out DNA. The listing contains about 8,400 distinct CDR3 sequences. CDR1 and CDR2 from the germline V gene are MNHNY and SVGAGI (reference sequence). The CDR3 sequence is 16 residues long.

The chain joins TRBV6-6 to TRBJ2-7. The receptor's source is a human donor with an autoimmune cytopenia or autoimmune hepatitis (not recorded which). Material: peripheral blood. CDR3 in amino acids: CASSYSRVGGEHEQYF.